This T cell receptor (beta chain) was observed in a study of PD-1 blockade in classical Hodgkin lymphoma. Overall study findings and caveats: The repertoire differences lack a defined cause, possibly disease activity or prior therapy.

Data came from immunoSEQ multiplex PCR; TCRdb stores just in-frame clones and leaves some out. The sample carries 95,000 to 100,000 clones, around nine tenths recorded once. This clone was detected once. Its antigen is unidentified. All the patients suffered relapse after autologous stem cell transplantation, and brentuximab vedotin exposure differed. This CDR3 region has 14 residues. Trimming left V 0 bases short and J 4 bases short, with 7 bases between. In germline, CDR1 is MNHNS, CDR2 SASEGT. This chain uses TRBV6-1 with TRBJ1-3, with D possibly matching TRBD1 (6 bases). This clonotype was obtained from a human donor with classical Hodgkin lymphoma. Sequences were derived from peripheral blood mononuclear cells (PBMCs), sampled before the second cycle of nivolumab. CDR3: CASSEAGGGNTIYF. CDR3 nucleotide sequence: TGTGCCAGCAGTGAAGCAGGGGGAGGAAACACCATATATTTT.